This T cell receptor (beta chain) was obtained from a study of identical twins. Whole-study results and caveats: Researchers reported weaker excess twin sharing in beta out-of-frame sequences. The study drew conclusions from cross-sectional statistical analysis, not from following the same donors.

V was clipped by 1 base and J by 6 bases, with 5 bases between them. CDR1 and CDR2 from the germline V gene are LNHNV and YYDKDF (reference sequence). The CDR3 spans 12 residues. This clonotype appeared many times. What it binds is unknown. Unique molecular identifiers were present on cDNA, and template switching added a universal primer site. In TCRdb, the 5' RACE reads were re-called with MiXCR into one record per CDR3 protein. The data hold about 900,000 distinct CDR3 sequences, with 9% to 15% observed a single time. These data are also associated with another study on yellow fever vaccine responses in identical twins.

The chain recombines TRBV15 with TRBJ2-3; D gene ambiguous. The receptor was derived from a woman aged 18-29 years in good health. Sequenced material: PBMCs. CDR3: CATSRVGDTQYF. The CDR3 DNA follows: TGTGCCACCAGCAGAGTAGGTGATACGCAGTATTTT.